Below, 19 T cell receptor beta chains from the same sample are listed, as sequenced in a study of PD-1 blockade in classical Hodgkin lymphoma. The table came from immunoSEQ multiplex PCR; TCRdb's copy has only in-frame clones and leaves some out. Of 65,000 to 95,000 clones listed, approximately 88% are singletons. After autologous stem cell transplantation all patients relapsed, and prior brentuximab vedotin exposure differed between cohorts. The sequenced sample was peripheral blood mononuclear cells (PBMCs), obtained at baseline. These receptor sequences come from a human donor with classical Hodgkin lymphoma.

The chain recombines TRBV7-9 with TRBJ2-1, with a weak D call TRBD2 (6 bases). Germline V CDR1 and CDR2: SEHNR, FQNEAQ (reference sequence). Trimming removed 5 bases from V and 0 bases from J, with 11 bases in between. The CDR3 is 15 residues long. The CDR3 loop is CASSAREFSYNEQFF. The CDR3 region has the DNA TGTGCCAGCAGCGCTCGGGAGTTCTCCTACAATGAGCAGTTCTTC.

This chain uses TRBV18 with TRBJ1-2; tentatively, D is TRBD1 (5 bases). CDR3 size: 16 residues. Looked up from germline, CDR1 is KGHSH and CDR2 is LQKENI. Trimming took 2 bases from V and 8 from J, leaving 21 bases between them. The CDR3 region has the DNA TGTGCCAGCTCACCAGTTAAACTGACAGCCTCCTGGGGCTACACCTTC. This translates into CASSPVKLTASWGYTF.

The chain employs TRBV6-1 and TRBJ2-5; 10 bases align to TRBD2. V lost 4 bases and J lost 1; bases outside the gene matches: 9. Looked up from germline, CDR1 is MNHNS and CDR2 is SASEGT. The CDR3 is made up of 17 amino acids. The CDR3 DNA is TGTGCCAGCAGTGGCGGGACTAGCGCAGGGCTCCAAGAGACCCAGTACTTC. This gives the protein CASSGGTSAGLQETQYF.

The CDR3: CASSLLEDTQYF. DNA for the CDR3: TGCGCCAGCAGCTTGCTCGAAGATACGCAGTATTTT. The J gene is TRBJ2-3, the V gene TRBV5-1; D remains ambiguous. The V end was cut by 1 base, the J end by 5 bases, with 5 bases between. Germline assignment: CDR1 SGHRS and CDR2 YFSETQ. The CDR3 has 12 residues.

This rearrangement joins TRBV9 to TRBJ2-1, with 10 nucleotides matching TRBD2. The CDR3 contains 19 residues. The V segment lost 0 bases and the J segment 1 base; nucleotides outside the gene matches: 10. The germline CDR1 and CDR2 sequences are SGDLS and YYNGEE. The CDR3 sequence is CASSVVAGGTFPSYNEQFF. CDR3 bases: TGTGCCAGCAGCGTAGTAGCGGGAGGCACGTTCCCTTCCTACAATGAGCAGTTCTTC. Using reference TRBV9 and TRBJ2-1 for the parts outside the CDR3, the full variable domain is DSGVTQTPKHLITATGQRVTLRCSPRSGDLSVYWYQQSLDQGLQFLIQYYNGEERAKGNILERFSAQQFPDLHSELNLSSLELGDSALYFCASSVVAGGTFPSYNEQFFGPGTRLTVL.

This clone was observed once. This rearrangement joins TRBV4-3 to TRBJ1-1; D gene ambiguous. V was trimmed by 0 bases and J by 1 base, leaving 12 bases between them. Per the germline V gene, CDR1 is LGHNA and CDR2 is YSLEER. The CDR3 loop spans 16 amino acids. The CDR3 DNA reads TGCGCCAGCAGCCAAGATGTAACAGCTACGAACACTGAAGCTTTCTTT. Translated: CASSQDVTATNTEAFF.

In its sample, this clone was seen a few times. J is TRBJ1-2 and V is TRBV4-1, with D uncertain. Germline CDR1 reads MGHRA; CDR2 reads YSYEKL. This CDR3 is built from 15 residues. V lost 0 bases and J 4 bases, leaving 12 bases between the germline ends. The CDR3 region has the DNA TGCGCCAGCAGCCAAGAGTTCCGGGAACCCTATGGCTACACCTTC. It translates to CASSQEFREPYGYTF.

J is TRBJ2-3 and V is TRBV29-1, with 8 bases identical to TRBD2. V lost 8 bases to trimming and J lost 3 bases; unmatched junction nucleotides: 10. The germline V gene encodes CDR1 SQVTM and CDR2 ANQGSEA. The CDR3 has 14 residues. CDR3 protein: CSLGSGGLTDTQYF. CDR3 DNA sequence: TGCAGCCTCGGGAGCGGGGGCCTTACAGATACGCAGTATTTT.

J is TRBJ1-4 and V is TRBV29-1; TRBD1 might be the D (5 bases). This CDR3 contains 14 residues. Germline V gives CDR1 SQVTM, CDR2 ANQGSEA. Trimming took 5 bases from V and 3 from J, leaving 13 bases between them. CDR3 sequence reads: CSVPTGASNEKLFF. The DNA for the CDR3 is TGCAGCGTTCCCACCGGGGCCTCTAATGAAAAACTGTTTTTT.

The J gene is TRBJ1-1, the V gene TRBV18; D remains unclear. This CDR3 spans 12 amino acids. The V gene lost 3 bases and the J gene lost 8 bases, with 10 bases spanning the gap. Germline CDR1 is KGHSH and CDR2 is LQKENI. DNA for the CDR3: TGTGCCAGCTCACCGTTGACAACCGAAGCTTTCTTT. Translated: CASSPLTTEAFF.

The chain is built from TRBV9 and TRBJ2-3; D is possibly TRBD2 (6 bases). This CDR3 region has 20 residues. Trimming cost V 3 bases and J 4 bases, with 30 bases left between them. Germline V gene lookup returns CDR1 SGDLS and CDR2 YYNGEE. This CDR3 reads CASSAGDSPTSPSAPDTQYF. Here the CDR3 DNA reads TGTGCCAGCAGCGCCGGGGACTCACCCACTTCGCCATCGGCTCCAGATACGCAGTATTTT.

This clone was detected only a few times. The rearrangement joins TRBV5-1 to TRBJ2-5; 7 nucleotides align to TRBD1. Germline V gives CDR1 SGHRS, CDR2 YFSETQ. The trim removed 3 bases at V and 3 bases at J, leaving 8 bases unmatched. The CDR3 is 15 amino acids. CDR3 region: CASSSRDSPEETQYF. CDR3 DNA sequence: TGCGCCAGCAGCTCCCGGGACAGCCCCGAAGAGACCCAGTACTTC.

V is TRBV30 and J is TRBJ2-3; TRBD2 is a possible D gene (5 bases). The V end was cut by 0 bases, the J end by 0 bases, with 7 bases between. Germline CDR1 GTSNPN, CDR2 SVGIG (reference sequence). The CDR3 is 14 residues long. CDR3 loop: CAWSVGGSTDTQYF. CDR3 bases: TGTGCCTGGAGTGTAGGCGGGAGCACAGATACGCAGTATTTT.

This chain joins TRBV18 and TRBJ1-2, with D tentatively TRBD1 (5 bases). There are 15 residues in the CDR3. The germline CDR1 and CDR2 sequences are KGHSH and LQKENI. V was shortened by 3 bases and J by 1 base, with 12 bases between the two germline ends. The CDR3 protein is CASSPLGRNNYGYTF. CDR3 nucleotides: TGTGCCAGCTCACCTCTGGGACGGAATAACTATGGCTACACCTTC.

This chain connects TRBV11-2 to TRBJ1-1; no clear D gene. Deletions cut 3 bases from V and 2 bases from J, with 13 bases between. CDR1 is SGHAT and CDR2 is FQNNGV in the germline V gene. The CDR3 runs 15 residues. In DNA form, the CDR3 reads TGTGCCAGCAGCTTGGTTGAGGGCGGAAACACTGAAGCTTTCTTT. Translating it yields CASSLVEGGNTEAFF. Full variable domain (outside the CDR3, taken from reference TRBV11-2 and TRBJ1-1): EAGVAQSPRYKIIEKRQSVAFWCNPISGHATLYWYQQILGQGPKLLIQFQNNGVVDDSQLPKDRFSAERLKGVDSTLKIQPAKLEDSAVYLCASSLVEGGNTEAFFGQGTRLTVV.

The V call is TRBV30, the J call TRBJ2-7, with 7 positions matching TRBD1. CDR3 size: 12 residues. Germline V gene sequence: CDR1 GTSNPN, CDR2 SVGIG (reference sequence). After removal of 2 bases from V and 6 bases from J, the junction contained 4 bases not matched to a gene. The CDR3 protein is CAWSNRGSEQYF. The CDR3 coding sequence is TGTGCCTGGAGTAACAGGGGCAGCGAGCAGTACTTC. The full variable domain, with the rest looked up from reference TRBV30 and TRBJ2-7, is SQTIHQWPATLVQPVGSPLSLECTVEGTSNPNLYWYRQAAGRGLQLLFYSVGIGQISSEVPQNLSASRPQDRQFILSSKKLLLSDSGFYLCAWSNRGSEQYFGPGTRLTVT.

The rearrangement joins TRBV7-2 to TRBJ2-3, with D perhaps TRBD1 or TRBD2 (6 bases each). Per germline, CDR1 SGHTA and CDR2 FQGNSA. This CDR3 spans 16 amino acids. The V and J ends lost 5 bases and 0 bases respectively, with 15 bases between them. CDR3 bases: TGTGCCAGCAGCCGACTAGGGGGGTATAGCACAGATACGCAGTATTTT. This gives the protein CASSRLGGYSTDTQYF.

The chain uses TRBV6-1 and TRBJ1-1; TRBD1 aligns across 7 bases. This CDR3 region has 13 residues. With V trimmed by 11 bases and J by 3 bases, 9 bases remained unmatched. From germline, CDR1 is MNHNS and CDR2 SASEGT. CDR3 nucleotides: TGTGCCGGAACAGGGGATGAGTACACTGAAGCTTTCTTT. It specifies CAGTGDEYTEAFF.

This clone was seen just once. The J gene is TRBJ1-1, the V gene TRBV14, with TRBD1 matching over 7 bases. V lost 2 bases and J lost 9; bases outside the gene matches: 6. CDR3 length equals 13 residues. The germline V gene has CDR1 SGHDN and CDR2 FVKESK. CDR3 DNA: TGTGCCAGCAGCCAAAACAGGGGAGGTAAAGCTTTCTTT. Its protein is CASSQNRGGKAFF.